Presented here are 31 T cell receptor beta chains from one specimen sequenced in a study of blood T cell repertoires in COVID-19. Some clones are missing from TCRdb's copy, which holds only in-frame ones; the method was immunoSEQ multiplex PCR. Among fewer than 500,000 clones listed, around 87% were seen once. The source material was PBMCs or T cells enriched from blood (not recorded which). These receptors originate from a man aged 30 to 45 who had recovered from COVID-19.

V gene TRBV28 combines with J gene TRBJ1-4, with TRBD1 identical over 10 bases. CDR1 is MDHEN, CDR2 SYDVKM, per germline. Trimming removed 2 bases from V and 6 bases from J; junction bases left unmatched: 3. The CDR3 contains 15 residues. The CDR3 here is CASSLVGQGDEKLFF. CDR3 nucleotides: TGTGCCAGCAGTTTAGTCGGACAGGGGGATGAAAAACTGTTTTTT. Full variable domain (rest looked up from reference TRBV28 and TRBJ1-4): DVKVTQSSRYLVKRTGEKVFLECVQDMDHENMFWYRQDPGLGLRLIYFSYDVKMKEKGDIPEGYSVSREKKERFSLILESASTNQTSMYLCASSLVGQGDEKLFFGSGTQLSVL.

This chain connects TRBV11-2 to TRBJ1-1; D remains ambiguous. The CDR3 is made up of 12 amino acids. V was cut by 3 bases and J by 7 bases, with 9 bases left in between. Germline loops: CDR1 SGHAT, CDR2 FQNNGV. The CDR3 region has the DNA TGTGCCAGCAGCTTGTTATCCGGTGAAGCTTTCTTT. This gives the protein CASSLLSGEAFF.

The chain carries TRBV11-2 and TRBJ2-3; D might be TRBD1 (5 bases). Trimming shortened V by 5 bases and J by 0 bases, and 15 bases separated the two germline ends. CDR3 length: 16 residues. The germline V gene encodes CDR1 SGHAT and CDR2 FQNNGV. This CDR3 is CASSTNGAISTDTQYF. In DNA form, the CDR3 reads TGTGCCAGCAGCACAAATGGGGCTATTAGCACAGATACGCAGTATTTT.

In its sample, this clone was seen a few times. The V and J genes are TRBV28 and TRBJ1-1, with 7 bases lining up with TRBD1. J was trimmed by 5 bases and V by 10 bases; bases with no gene match: 7. This CDR3 has 12 amino acids. Germline assignment: CDR1 MDHEN and CDR2 SYDVKM. CDR3 loop: CATDRAGTEAFF. The CDR3 DNA is TGTGCCACAGACAGGGCCGGGACTGAAGCTTTCTTT.

As DNA, the CDR3 is TGTGCCAGCAGCTTAGAATTCGGGTCTGGAGCTTTCTTT. It codes for CASSLEFGSGAFF. The rearrangement uses TRBV7-3 and TRBJ1-1; no firm D call. Germline lookup yields CDR1 SGHTA and CDR2 FQGTGA. The CDR3 consists of 13 residues. Trimming took off 2 bases at V and 10 bases at J, with 14 bases between the two ends.

The chain employs TRBV9 and TRBJ2-2; D ambiguous. The CDR3 covers 14 residues. Germline-derived CDR1 and CDR2 are SGDLS and YYNGEE. Between the trimmed V and J ends, which lost 5 bases and 0 bases, there was a span of 8 bases. The CDR3 is CASRSLTNTGELFF. The CDR3 bases are TGTGCCAGCAGATCACTCACGAACACCGGGGAGCTGTTTTTT.

Only one count was recorded for this clone. The CDR3 DNA is TGTGCCAGCAGTTTAAACAGGAACTATGGCTACACCTTC. The encoded protein is CASSLNRNYGYTF. V gene TRBV27 combines with J gene TRBJ1-2; D is perhaps TRBD1 (5 bases). V was trimmed by 2 bases and J by 2 bases, leaving 6 bases between them. CDR3 length: 13 residues. The germline V gene encodes CDR1 MNHEY and CDR2 SMNVEV (reference sequence).

V is TRBV30 and J is TRBJ2-1; a possible D gene is TRBD2 (5 bases). Germline lookup yields CDR1 GTSNPN and CDR2 SVGIG (reference sequence). This CDR3 has 15 amino acids. V gave up 4 bases and J gave up 0 bases, with 13 bases separating them. CDR3 coding DNA: TGTGCCTGGACTCTAACTGGGAGCTCCTACAATGAGCAGTTCTTC. It translates to CAWTLTGSSYNEQFF.

The rearrangement joins TRBV30 to TRBJ2-2; D possibly corresponds to TRBD1 (5 bases). Germline V CDR1 and CDR2: GTSNPN, SVGIG (reference sequence). The CDR3 is made up of 13 amino acids. Trimming removed 1 base at V and 6 bases at J, with 9 bases between. The CDR3: CAWSEQAAGELFF. The DNA for the CDR3 is TGTGCCTGGAGTGAACAGGCGGCCGGGGAGCTGTTTTTT.

This clone was observed at least ten times. The chain has TRBV4-3 and TRBJ2-6, with 10 bases aligning to TRBD1. This CDR3 has 16 residues. The germline V gene has CDR1 LGHNA and CDR2 YSLEER. V dropped 4 bases and J dropped 0; count of bases not matched to a gene: 0. CDR3 region: CASSRTGGSGANVLTF. The CDR3, as DNA: TGCGCCAGCAGCCGGACAGGGGGCTCTGGGGCCAACGTCCTGACTTTC.

The chain employs TRBV5-4 and TRBJ2-2; D perhaps matches TRBD1 (5 bases). The CDR3 covers 14 residues. V was shortened by 0 bases and J by 10 bases, with 13 bases between the two germline ends. Germline V lookup: CDR1 SGHNT, CDR2 YYREEE (reference sequence). The CDR3 DNA reads as TGTGCCAGCAGCTTGGCAGGGTCAAGGGAGGAGCTGTTTTTT. Translated: CASSLAGSREELFF.

The chain couples TRBV9 to TRBJ1-1, with a tentative D call TRBD1 (5 bases). The CDR3 totals 14 residues. Germline CDR1 reads SGDLS; CDR2 reads YYNGEE. Trimming shortened V by 6 bases and J by 1 base, and 13 bases separated the two germline ends. As DNA, the CDR3 is TGTGCCAGCACTTTAGGAGGGGCGAACACTGAAGCTTTCTTT. Translating it yields CASTLGGANTEAFF.

DNA for the CDR3: TGCAGCGCGTGCCCAGACTCTGGAAACACCATATATTTT. It specifies CSACPDSGNTIYF. The gene calls are TRBV29-1 and TRBJ1-3; D not certain. V lost 7 bases, J lost 0 bases, and 10 bases lay in between. This CDR3 comprises 13 residues. CDR1 and CDR2 (germline): SQVTM, ANQGSEA.

The table lists this clone with a count of one. The chain recombines TRBV5-1 with TRBJ2-7; perhaps TRBD1 as D (5 bases). From germline, CDR1 is SGHRS and CDR2 YFSETQ. Trimming cost V 2 bases and J 4 bases, with 13 bases left between them. This CDR3 has 14 residues. The DNA of the CDR3 is TGCGCCAGCAGCTTCCGACAGAGAGATTACGAGCAGTACTTC. Translation gives CASSFRQRDYEQYF.

This chain links TRBV30 with TRBJ2-7; D is perhaps TRBD1 (6 bases). This CDR3 is 11 amino acids long. Deletions cut 2 bases from V and 8 bases from J, with 10 bases between. Germline V gene lookup returns CDR1 GTSNPN and CDR2 SVGIG (reference sequence). This CDR3 is CAWSTRGKQYF. For the CDR3, the DNA is TGTGCCTGGAGTACGAGGGGGAAGCAGTACTTC. Looking up the rest from reference TRBV30 and TRBJ2-7 gives the full variable domain: SQTIHQWPATLVQPVGSPLSLECTVEGTSNPNLYWYRQAAGRGLQLLFYSVGIGQISSEVPQNLSASRPQDRQFILSSKKLLLSDSGFYLCAWSTRGKQYFGPGTRLTVT.

The chain is built from TRBV3-1 (or the pseudogene TRBV3-2) and TRBJ1-5; D is possibly TRBD1 (5 bases). The CDR3 consists of 13 residues. Germline V gene data show CDR1 as LGHDT and CDR2 as YNNKEL (reference sequence). V shed 6 bases and J shed 7 bases, with 13 bases lying between them. CDR3 sequence (DNA): TGTGCCAGCAGTGCAACCGGGGGACAGCCCCAGCATTTT. It yields the protein CASSATGGQPQHF.

About this clone itself: This specimen includes other DNA sequences encoding the same CDR3. V and J are TRBV19 and TRBJ1-6; D gene uncertain. The V gene lost 2 bases and the J gene lost 6 bases, with 5 bases spanning the gap. The CDR3 length is 13 residues. Germline assignment: CDR1 LNHDA and CDR2 SQIVND (reference sequence). The CDR3 DNA reads as TGTGCCAGTAGTATATCCGGTAATTCACCCCTCCACTTT. Its protein product is CASSISGNSPLHF.

The rearrangement links TRBV4-1 to TRBJ1-5; perhaps TRBD1 as D (6 bases). V shed 8 bases and J shed 6 bases, with 14 bases lying between them. The CDR3 spans 13 residues. CDR1 is MGHRA and CDR2 is YSYEKL in the germline V gene. For the CDR3, the DNA is TGCGCCAGCGCCTCAGGGGAGGGTCAGCCCCAGCATTTT. This translates into CASASGEGQPQHF.

The genes are TRBV5-1 and TRBJ2-7; TRBD2 matches 9 bases. V was pared by 3 bases and J by 4 bases, with 5 bases of the junction left unmatched. From germline, CDR1 is SGHRS and CDR2 YFSETQ. The CDR3 extends over 14 amino acids. The CDR3, as DNA: TGCGCCAGCAGCTATAATAGCGGGGGTTACGAGCAGTACTTC. Translated: CASSYNSGGYEQYF.

The J gene is TRBJ2-6, the V gene TRBV9; D uncertain. Trimming took 2 bases from V and 1 from J, leaving 7 bases between them. The CDR3 contains 15 residues. CDR1 SGDLS and CDR2 YYNGEE come from the germline V gene. The CDR3 DNA reads TGTGCCAGCAGCGTTTCCCCATCTGGGGCCAACGTCCTGACTTTC. It yields the protein CASSVSPSGANVLTF.

This sequence joins TRBV18 and TRBJ2-7; 8 bases are a match to TRBD1. V lost 2 bases and J lost 0; bases outside the gene matches: 12. This CDR3 is built from 18 residues. In germline, CDR1 is KGHSH, CDR2 LQKENI. CDR3 sequence: CASSPTYAGQVTSYEQYF. CDR3 in DNA: TGTGCCAGCTCACCAACTTATGCGGGACAGGTTACCTCCTACGAGCAGTACTTC.

This chain uses TRBV14 with TRBJ2-7; weak D call: TRBD2 (6 bases). The CDR3 covers 16 residues. The V and J ends lost 5 bases and 3 bases respectively, with 20 bases between them. Germline values: CDR1 SGHDN, CDR2 FVKESK. The CDR3 DNA is TGTGCCAGCAGCACCTTTGTCGGCAGGGAGGACTACGAGCAGTACTTC. The encoded protein is CASSTFVGREDYEQYF.

The rearrangement uses TRBV5-4 and TRBJ2-1; TRBD1 might be the D (7 bases). CDR1 is SGHNT and CDR2 is YYREEE in the germline V gene (reference sequence). V was trimmed by 0 bases and J by 4 bases, leaving 17 bases between them. There are 17 residues in the CDR3. The CDR3 sequence: CASSLAGGDRAYNEQFF. As DNA, the CDR3 is TGTGCCAGCAGCTTGGCAGGAGGGGACAGAGCGTACAATGAGCAGTTCTTC.

This clone was counted a single time. The chain links TRBV7-8 to TRBJ2-1, with TRBD2 identical over 12 bases. Trimming took 0 bases from V and 9 from J; bases not matched to a gene: 12. The CDR3 is 18 residues long. Germline values: CDR1 SGHVS, CDR2 FQNEAQ. As DNA, the CDR3 is TGTGCCAGCAGCTTAGCCAGGGGCTCTAGCGGGGGGGCAGGTGAGCAGTTCTTC. Protein product: CASSLARGSSGGAGEQFF.

The rearrangement joins TRBV6-5 to TRBJ1-4; no clear D gene. The CDR3 has 15 amino acids. Between the trimmed V and J ends, which lost 1 base and 5 bases, there was a span of 11 bases. Germline V gene data show CDR1 as MNHEY and CDR2 as SVGAGI. The CDR3: CASSYWKAGNEKLFF. The CDR3 coding sequence is TGTGCCAGCAGTTACTGGAAGGCCGGGAATGAAAAACTGTTTTTT.

This chain links TRBV29-1 with TRBJ1-2, with a tentative D call TRBD1 (6 bases). Per the germline V gene, CDR1 is SQVTM and CDR2 is ANQGSEA. The CDR3 loop spans 12 amino acids. Written as DNA, the CDR3 is TGCAGTATCTACGCAGGGGCTAAGGGCTACACCTTC. Its translation: CSIYAGAKGYTF.

The chain uses TRBV12-5 and TRBJ1-5; D is unresolved. V was clipped by 3 bases and J by 2 bases, with 11 bases between them. The CDR3 length is 15 residues. CDR1 and CDR2 (germline): LGHNT, FRNRAP. CDR3 loop: CASGFGLEGNQPQHF. As DNA, the CDR3 is TGTGCTAGTGGTTTCGGTCTAGAGGGCAATCAGCCCCAGCATTTT.

This chain connects TRBV7-2 to TRBJ1-1, with 8 bases fitting TRBD1. This CDR3 comprises 13 residues. Unmatched junction bases numbered 5, after V lost 7 bases and J lost 4 bases. From germline, CDR1 is SGHTA and CDR2 FQGNSA. The DNA of the CDR3 is TGTGCCAGCATCCGAACAGGGGGCACTGAAGCTTTCTTT. This codes for CASIRTGGTEAFF.

The chain couples TRBV18 to TRBJ2-7; 11 bases align to TRBD2. Per the germline V gene, CDR1 is KGHSH and CDR2 is LQKENI. CDR3 length: 17 residues. V shed 0 bases, J shed 0 bases, and the junction held 4 bases outside the gene matches. The CDR3 loop reads CASSPPPGTSGSYEQYF. As DNA, the CDR3 is TGTGCCAGCTCACCACCACCCGGGACTAGCGGCTCCTACGAGCAGTACTTC.

The rearrangement links TRBV5-6 to TRBJ1-6; a weak D match, TRBD1 (5 bases). The CDR3 has 14 amino acids. The ends were cut back, 6 bases at V and 7 bases at J, with 14 bases in the middle. CDR1 SGHDT and CDR2 YYEEEE come from the germline V gene. CDR3 region: CASTRRGTNSPLHF. CDR3 sequence (DNA): TGTGCCAGCACCCGGAGGGGTACGAATTCACCCCTCCACTTT.

A note on this clone: Other DNA sequences from this sample encode an identical CDR3 as well. This chain links TRBV7-2 with TRBJ1-3, with 7 nucleotides matching TRBD1. With V trimmed by 6 bases and J by 1 base, 3 bases remained unmatched. There are 14 residues in the CDR3. In germline, CDR1 is SGHTA, CDR2 FQGNSA. Here the CDR3 DNA reads TGTGCCAGCAGTTTACAGGGGTCTGGAAACACCATATATTTT. Its protein product is CASSLQGSGNTIYF.